Shown below are 30 T cell receptor beta chains from a single sample sequenced in a study of T-cell memory formation after mild COVID-19. TCRdb fed the 5' RACE reads into MiXCR, producing one record per CDR3 protein. This table holds around 200,000 distinct CDR3 sequences, about 21% found once. What was sequenced was PBMCs or a T cell subset sorted from them (not recorded which). These receptors all come from an adult woman who had mild COVID-19 (a few samples of this study predate the infection). Cell type and time point are not known.

J is TRBJ2-7 and V is TRBV2; D possibly corresponds to TRBD1 (6 bases). Looked up from germline, CDR1 is SNHLY and CDR2 is FYNNEI. The ends were cut back, 3 bases at V and 5 bases at J, with 17 bases in the middle. CDR3 length: 15 amino acids. The CDR3 region is CASSDEGHGKNEQYF. As DNA, the CDR3 is TGTGCCAGCAGTGATGAGGGACACGGTAAAAACGAGCAGTACTTC.

The genes are TRBV24-1 and TRBJ2-1; 12 nucleotides line up with TRBD1. CDR1 is KGHDR, CDR2 SFDVKD, per germline. This CDR3 spans 18 amino acids. The V gene end was trimmed by 2 bases and the J gene end by 7 bases; junction bases not matched to a gene: 11. CDR3 sequence reads: CATSDWGTGGEFVNEQFF. DNA for the CDR3: TGTGCCACCAGTGATTGGGGGACAGGGGGCGAATTTGTAAATGAGCAGTTCTTC.

This chain links TRBV11-3 with TRBJ2-2; 7 positions match TRBD2. The germline CDR1 and CDR2 sequences are SGHNT and YENEEA. The trim removed 2 bases at V and 0 bases at J, leaving 0 bases unmatched. The CDR3 has 15 amino acids. The DNA for the CDR3 is TGTGCCAGCAGCTTACGGGGGGCGAACACCGGGGAGCTGTTTTTT. This gives the protein CASSLRGANTGELFF.

V and J are TRBV7-9 and TRBJ2-7; 8 nucleotides line up with TRBD1. The CDR3 runs to 14 residues. The V segment lost 1 base and the J segment 7 bases; nucleotides outside the gene matches: 6. Looked up from germline, CDR1 is SEHNR and CDR2 is FQNEAQ (reference sequence). The CDR3 region is CASSLGTGRGEQYF. CDR3 sequence (DNA): TGTGCCAGCAGCTTAGGGACAGGGCGTGGGGAGCAGTACTTC.

The table lists this clonotype with a few counts. The V call is TRBV5-5, the J call TRBJ2-5, with D possibly TRBD2 on 5 matching bases. The V gene lost 4 bases and the J gene lost 12 bases, with 13 bases spanning the gap. The CDR3 runs 11 residues. The V gene's germline CDR1 is SGHKS and CDR2 YYEKEE (reference sequence). The CDR3 DNA sequence: TGTGCCAGCAGCGATCCTTCCGGGGAGTACTTC. Its protein product is CASSDPSGEYF.

The CDR3 bases are TGTGCCTGGAGTGTACAGGGACGGCTCAACACTGAAGCTTTCTTT. It codes for CAWSVQGRLNTEAFF. The J gene is TRBJ1-1, the V gene TRBV30; TRBD1 might be the D (6 bases). The V gene lost 0 bases and the J gene lost 2 bases, with 13 bases spanning the gap. The V gene's germline CDR1 is GTSNPN and CDR2 SVGIG (reference sequence). The CDR3 is 15 residues long.

The chain carries TRBV9 and TRBJ2-7; 11 nucleotides match TRBD1. CDR1 SGDLS and CDR2 YYNGEE come from the germline V gene. The CDR3 is made up of 14 amino acids. Germline trimming cut 4 bases from V and 5 bases from J; bases unmatched to any gene: 5. The CDR3 loop is CASSKWDRGDEQYF. The DNA of the CDR3 is TGTGCCAGCAGCAAATGGGACAGGGGGGACGAGCAGTACTTC.

This rearrangement joins TRBV25-1 to TRBJ1-2, with D unclear. V lost 4 bases to trimming and J lost 3 bases, with 6 bases between them. Germline V gene data show CDR1 as MGHDK and CDR2 as SYGVNS. This CDR3 has 12 amino acids. In DNA form, the CDR3 reads TGTGCCAGCAGTGTACCATACTATGGCTACACCTTC. Its translation is CASSVPYYGYTF.

This chain connects TRBV18 to TRBJ2-7; D may match TRBD1 or TRBD2 (6 bases each). Trimming took off 6 bases at V and 1 base at J, with 25 bases between the two ends. Germline values: CDR1 KGHSH, CDR2 LQKENI. The CDR3 is 18 residues long. The CDR3 sequence is CASSLSGAWECWSYEQYF. The CDR3 bases are TGTGCCAGCTCTCTTTCGGGGGCGTGGGAGTGTTGGTCCTACGAGCAGTACTTC. The whole variable domain, remainder taken from reference TRBV18 and TRBJ2-7, is NAGVMQNPRHLVRRRGQEARLRCSPMKGHSHVYWYRQLPEEGLKFMVYLQKENIIDESGMPKERFSAEFPKEGPSILRIQQVVRGDSAAYFCASSLSGAWECWSYEQYFGPGTRLTVT.

This sequence joins TRBV12-3 or TRBV12-4 and TRBJ1-2; TRBD1 matches 10 bases. Unmatched junction bases numbered 8, after V lost 6 bases and J lost 4 bases. This CDR3 has 15 amino acids. For the CDR3, the DNA is TGTGCCAGCAGCTCCGGGACAGGGGTTATCTATGGCTACACCTTC. Protein: CASSSGTGVIYGYTF.

This clonotype was counted a few times. The chain links TRBV4-1 to TRBJ2-1; maybe TRBD2 (5 bases). V lost 1 base to trimming and J lost 6 bases, with 16 bases between them. CDR1 MGHRA and CDR2 YSYEKL come from the germline V gene. The length of the CDR3 is 16 residues. Written as DNA, the CDR3 is TGCGCCAGCAGCCAAGCCGCAAGCGGAGAGGCCAATGAGCAGTTCTTC. Its protein product is CASSQAASGEANEQFF.

J is TRBJ1-2 and V is TRBV5-1; TRBD1 is a possible D gene (5 bases). Germline V lookup: CDR1 SGHRS, CDR2 YFSETQ. V was trimmed by 1 base and J by 2 bases, leaving 9 bases between them. The CDR3 runs to 14 residues. The CDR3 loop is CASSLTGENYGYTF. DNA for the CDR3: TGCGCCAGCAGCTTGACGGGGGAAAACTATGGCTACACCTTC.

The table lists this clonotype with a few counts. The chain has TRBV7-9 and TRBJ2-7; D possibly corresponds to TRBD1 (6 bases). The CDR3 totals 13 residues. The germline gives CDR1 SEHNR, CDR2 FQNEAQ (reference sequence). Trimming took 5 bases from V and 3 from J, leaving 11 bases between them. The CDR3 coding sequence is TGTGCCAGCAGCAAGGGGGATGGCTACGAGCAGTACTTC. It specifies CASSKGDGYEQYF. The entire variable domain, with the rest obtained from reference TRBV7-9 and TRBJ2-7, is as follows: DTGVSQNPRHKITKRGQNVTFRCDPISEHNRLYWYRQTLGQGPEFLTYFQNEAQLEKSRLLSDRFSAERPKGSFSTLEIQRTEQGDSAMYLCASSKGDGYEQYFGPGTRLTVT.

The chain employs TRBV14 and TRBJ2-7; D call uncertain. Germline loops: CDR1 SGHDN, CDR2 FVKESK. Trimming cost V 1 base and J 3 bases, with 13 bases left between them. The CDR3 is 15 amino acids. The CDR3 nucleotides read TGTGCCAGCAGCCAAGTAGGGTATGGAATCTACGAGCAGTACTTC. Amino acids: CASSQVGYGIYEQYF.

The sample holds a few counts of this clonotype. The chain joins TRBV6-5 to TRBJ2-1; 7 bases agree with TRBD2. CDR3 length: 14 residues. The germline gives CDR1 MNHEY, CDR2 SVGAGI. Unmatched junction bases numbered 6, after V lost 6 bases and J lost 4 bases. The CDR3 DNA reads TGTGCCAGCAGCGACGGGGGGTCATACAATGAGCAGTTCTTC. It yields the protein CASSDGGSYNEQFF.

The V gene is TRBV29-1, the J gene TRBJ2-7; 9 bases agree with TRBD1. Germline CDR1 SQVTM, CDR2 ANQGSEA. This CDR3 has 13 residues. V lost 5 bases to trimming and J lost 3 bases; unmatched junction nucleotides: 5. Written as DNA, the CDR3 is TGCAGCGTTATGGGACAGGGCATCTACGAGCAGTACTTC. Translation gives CSVMGQGIYEQYF.

This CDR3 reads CASSLAGGPGESEQFF. The CDR3 DNA follows: TGTGCCAGCAGCCTAGCGGGAGGGCCGGGGGAGAGTGAGCAGTTCTTC. The J gene is TRBJ2-1, the V gene TRBV3-1; TRBD2 aligns across 11 bases. J lost 9 bases, V lost 4 bases, and 11 bases had no gene match. This CDR3 has 16 amino acids. Germline V gene data show CDR1 as LGHDT and CDR2 as YNNKEL (reference sequence).

This clonotype has a handful of counts. V and J are TRBV27 and TRBJ2-1; no reliable D call. This CDR3 spans 14 amino acids. Germline values: CDR1 MNHEY, CDR2 SMNVEV (reference sequence). Trimming took off 7 bases at V and 0 bases at J, with 10 bases between the two ends. The CDR3 DNA sequence: TGTGCCAGCAAGAAGATGAGCTCCTACAATGAGCAGTTCTTC. It encodes CASKKMSSYNEQFF.

This clonotype has a handful of counts. The chain uses TRBV9 and TRBJ2-1; 8 bases line up with TRBD1. CDR1 is SGDLS and CDR2 is YYNGEE in the germline V gene. The length of the CDR3 is 16 residues. J was trimmed by 5 bases and V by 4 bases; bases with no gene match: 11. In DNA, the CDR3 is TGTGCCAGCAGCCTCCAACGGGACAGGTTAAACAATGAGCAGTTCTTC. Translated: CASSLQRDRLNNEQFF.

In this sample, this clonotype turned up a few times. CDR3 sequence: CSARDKGQETSYEQYF. DNA for the CDR3: TGCAGTGCTAGAGACAAGGGACAGGAAACGTCCTACGAGCAGTACTTC. The chain employs TRBV20-1 and TRBJ2-7; 8 bases are shared with TRBD1. Germline-derived CDR1 and CDR2 are DFQATT and SNEGSKA (reference sequence). The CDR3 has 16 amino acids. With 0 bases clipped from V and 1 base from J, the junction kept 8 bases outside the gene matches.

This clonotype was seen at least ten times. This chain uses TRBV6-2 or TRBV6-3 with TRBJ2-3; D gene uncertain. The CDR3 runs 14 residues. CDR1 is MNHEY, CDR2 SVGEGT, per germline. Trimming shortened V by 6 bases and J by 4 bases, and 14 bases separated the two germline ends. The CDR3 protein is CASSLLLGADTQYF. The CDR3 region has the DNA TGTGCCAGCAGCCTCCTGTTGGGTGCAGATACGCAGTATTTT.

This clonotype has a handful of counts. The gene calls are TRBV12-3 or TRBV12-4 and TRBJ1-3; D is unclear. V dropped 10 bases and J dropped 0 bases, with 13 bases sitting between them. The CDR3 length is 14 residues. The CDR3 spells CAIPEASSGNTIYF. The CDR3 bases are TGTGCCATCCCGGAGGCCTCCTCTGGAAACACCATATATTTT.

The chain carries TRBV12-3 or TRBV12-4 and TRBJ2-7; 8 bases are a match to TRBD2. The V segment lost 5 bases and the J segment 6 bases; nucleotides outside the gene matches: 6. The CDR3 is made up of 13 amino acids. CDR3 nucleotides: TGTGCCAGCAGTCCCACGGGGGGGTCCGAGCAGTACTTC. Translation gives CASSPTGGSEQYF.

The J gene is TRBJ2-1, the V gene TRBV9; 14 bases line up with TRBD2. This CDR3 has 17 residues. Germline V gives CDR1 SGDLS, CDR2 YYNGEE. V was clipped by 3 bases and J by 7 bases; unmatched bases: 9. CDR3 nucleotide sequence: TGTGCCAGCAGCGCAGGGGGACTAGCGGGAGTGGGGAATGAGCAGTTCTTC. It yields the protein CASSAGGLAGVGNEQFF.

This clonotype was seen more than once but under ten times. The chain combines TRBV23-1 with TRBJ1-5, with D perhaps TRBD1 (5 bases). TRBV23-1 has ORF status, its function being uncertain. This CDR3 has 15 residues. V lost 4 bases, J lost 7 bases, and 17 bases lay in between. In DNA, the CDR3 is TGCGCCAGCAGTCGTTCACAGGCCCCGGGGCAGCCCCAGCATTTT. It specifies CASSRSQAPGQPQHF.

This clonotype was counted only a few times. V gene TRBV20-1 combines with J gene TRBJ2-7; D unresolved. The CDR3 is made up of 13 amino acids. Deletions cut 2 bases from V and 3 bases from J, with 11 bases between. Germline V gene data show CDR1 as DFQATT and CDR2 as SNEGSKA (reference sequence). The CDR3 DNA sequence: TGCAGTGCTAGACCCCGGGCGAGCTACGAGCAGTACTTC. Its protein product is CSARPRASYEQYF.

V gene TRBV19 combines with J gene TRBJ2-7, with TRBD2 matching over 8 bases. The trim removed 6 bases at V and 1 base at J, leaving 8 bases unmatched. Germline V CDR1 and CDR2: LNHDA, SQIVND (reference sequence). This CDR3 is built from 15 residues. The CDR3 sequence: CASSVLAGESYEQYF. The CDR3 nucleotides read TGTGCCAGTAGCGTCCTAGCGGGTGAATCCTACGAGCAGTACTTC.

The chain recombines TRBV7-9 with TRBJ2-5; no clear D gene. Germline values: CDR1 SEHNR, CDR2 FQNEAQ (reference sequence). This CDR3 region has 14 residues. The ends were cut back, 2 bases at V and 5 bases at J, with 12 bases in the middle. This CDR3 is CASSLLHQGETQYF. For the CDR3, the DNA is TGTGCCAGCAGCTTATTACACCAAGGGGAGACCCAGTACTTC.

The chain carries TRBV7-9 and TRBJ2-7; TRBD1 matches at 7 bases. The CDR3 is 17 amino acids. Germline V gene sequence: CDR1 SEHNR, CDR2 FQNEAQ (reference sequence). Germline trimming cut 5 bases from V and 2 bases from J; bases unmatched to any gene: 15. CDR3 amino acids: CASSESTRDSGPYEQYF. The CDR3 DNA sequence: TGTGCCAGCAGCGAATCTACCCGGGACAGCGGTCCCTACGAGCAGTACTTC.

V usage is TRBV30 and J usage is TRBJ2-3; TRBD1 agrees at 10 bases. The CDR3 spans 15 residues. Trimming took 1 base from V and 5 from J; bases not matched to a gene: 6. Germline CDR1 GTSNPN, CDR2 SVGIG (reference sequence). CDR3 DNA sequence: TGTGCCTGGAGTGGGGGACAGGGGTTGCGAGATACGCAGTATTTT. Translating gives CAWSGGQGLRDTQYF. The full variable domain, rest sourced from reference TRBV30 and TRBJ2-3, is SQTIHQWPATLVQPVGSPLSLECTVEGTSNPNLYWYRQAAGRGLQLLFYSVGIGQISSEVPQNLSASRPQDRQFILSSKKLLLSDSGFYLCAWSGGQGLRDTQYFGPGTRLTVL.